This T cell receptor beta chain was captured in a study of long-term antiretroviral therapy in people with HIV. Notes on the study in general: Clones that had undergone expansion before ART dominated the repertoire at all time points.

About this clone: Its antigen is unidentified.

CDR3 length: 12 residues. V shed 10 bases and J shed 5 bases, with 12 bases lying between them. Per germline, CDR1 SNHLY and CDR2 FYNNEI. Version v3.0 of the immunoSEQ assay was performed at survey level. Assay used: immunoSEQ multiplex PCR; TCRdb lists only in-frame clones, some missing. The sample consists of approximately 30,000 clones, roughly 83% of them appearing once. Sequencing used unsorted PBMCs, obtained 1.9 years after starting antiretroviral therapy. This sequence originates from a man between 18 and 29 years old with HIV. V and J are TRBV2 and TRBJ1-5, with D perhaps matching TRBD1 (6 bases). In DNA, the CDR3 is TGTGCCACCTCAAACAGGGATCAGCCCCAGCATTTT. This translates into CATSNRDQPQHF.